There are many counts of the clone carrying this T cell receptor beta chain. This sample stems from a study of spatial heterogeneity in lung cancer. Study at large: There were consistently more beta-chain sequences detected than alpha-chain sequences.

The time point denotes: sample taken at primary tumor resection. Unsorted tumor, nontumor lung tissue or cryopreserved PBMC supplied the whole RNA. The donor group consisted of 72 patients who had untreated, early-stage non-small cell lung cancer. Unique molecular identifiers, one per molecule, were present on every TCR cDNA molecule. MiXCR, run by TCRdb on the 5' RACE reads, gives a single entry per CDR3 protein. This repertoire shows approximately 92,000 distinct CDR3 sequences, roughly 12% found once; its top ten account for more than 40%. The CDR3 spans 13 residues. V was trimmed by 6 bases and J by 1 base, leaving 4 bases between them.

The TCR comes from a male donor with early-stage non-small cell lung cancer. The V and J genes are TRBV12-3 or TRBV12-4 and TRBJ2-6; D unclear. The source material was PBMCs, sampled at surgery. CDR3: CASSFSGANVLTF. In DNA, the CDR3 is TGTGCCAGCAGCTTTTCTGGGGCCAACGTCCTGACTTTC.